The 28 T cell receptor beta chains in this list originate from one sample, sequenced in a study of blood T cell repertoires in COVID-19. Some clones are missing from TCRdb's copy, which holds only in-frame ones; the method was immunoSEQ multiplex PCR. The table lists 150,000 or so clones, 87% of them singletons, with 5% in the top ten. Sequencing was carried out using peripheral blood. These receptors were taken from a human donor in a cohort sampled during active COVID-19.

CDR3 sequence (DNA): TGTGCCAGTAGTATAGGAGTTGGGGCAGATGGCTACACCTTC. Translated, it gives CASSIGVGADGYTF. The gene calls are TRBV19 and TRBJ1-2; tentative D call: TRBD1 (5 bases). Germline-derived CDR1 and CDR2 are LNHDA and SQIVND (reference sequence). This CDR3 has 14 residues. V lost 1 base and J 6 bases, leaving 12 bases between the germline ends.

The chain couples TRBV19 to TRBJ1-1, with TRBD1 matching 8 bases. Germline CDR1 and CDR2: LNHDA and SQIVND (reference sequence). V lost 5 bases and J lost 1; bases outside the gene matches: 6. The CDR3 is 15 residues long. The CDR3: CASSATGTGNTEAFF. DNA of the CDR3: TGTGCCAGTAGTGCCACCGGGACAGGGAACACTGAAGCTTTCTTT.

V gene TRBV7-8 combines with J gene TRBJ1-1; TRBD1 agrees at 8 bases. From germline, CDR1 is SGHVS and CDR2 FQNEAQ. The CDR3 length is 16 residues. Trimming removed 0 bases from V and 0 bases from J; junction bases left unmatched: 3. CDR3 loop: CASSLASGGLNTEAFF. CDR3 nucleotide sequence: TGTGCCAGCAGCTTAGCTTCAGGGGGCTTGAACACTGAAGCTTTCTTT.

V is TRBV18 and J is TRBJ2-7; 8 bases are a match to TRBD1. CDR3 length equals 13 residues. J gave up 4 bases and V 6 bases, and 5 bases lay outside the gene matches. CDR1 is KGHSH, CDR2 LQKENI, per germline. CDR3 DNA: TGTGCCAGCTCCATGGACAGGGCGTACGAGCAGTACTTC. It codes for CASSMDRAYEQYF.

The J gene is TRBJ1-1, the V gene TRBV30, with TRBD1 identical over 9 bases. CDR1 and CDR2 (germline): GTSNPN, SVGIG (reference sequence). The CDR3 spans 14 residues. With 1 base clipped from V and 8 bases from J, the junction kept 8 bases outside the gene matches. CDR3 protein: CAWSGVTGGDEAFF. The CDR3 nucleotides read TGTGCCTGGAGTGGGGTTACAGGGGGCGACGAAGCTTTCTTT.

The rearrangement links TRBV19 to TRBJ2-4; tentatively, D is TRBD2 (5 bases). With 11 bases removed from V and 1 base from J, the gap between germline ends came to 15 bases. The CDR3 has 14 amino acids. CDR1 is LNHDA, CDR2 SQIVND, per germline (reference sequence). CDR3 bases: TGTGCCGCCTCGCTCCCGGGGGCCAAAAACATTCAGTACTTC. Protein: CAASLPGAKNIQYF.

V gene TRBV5-4 combines with J gene TRBJ2-1; 9 bases are a match to TRBD2. This CDR3 contains 16 residues. The germline CDR1 and CDR2 sequences are SGHNT and YYREEE (reference sequence). The trim removed 5 bases at V and 7 bases at J, leaving 13 bases unmatched. The CDR3 here is CASSSRGGGAGNEQFF. As DNA, the CDR3 is TGTGCCAGCAGTTCGCGCGGCGGGGGGGCCGGGAATGAGCAGTTCTTC.

The rearrangement uses TRBV7-6 and TRBJ1-4; 7 positions match TRBD1. Trimming at V came to 5 bases and at J to 4 bases, leaving 7 bases not matched to a gene. This CDR3 is built from 15 residues. From germline, CDR1 is SGHVS and CDR2 FNYEAQ. CDR3 sequence: CASSARDSLNEKLFF. Written as DNA, the CDR3 is TGTGCCAGCAGCGCCAGGGACAGTCTTAATGAAAAACTGTTTTTT.

The chain has TRBV9 and TRBJ2-7; 11 bases fit TRBD2. J lost 3 bases, V lost 3 bases, and 2 bases had no gene match. This CDR3 has 14 amino acids. Germline V lookup: CDR1 SGDLS, CDR2 YYNGEE. CDR3 sequence (DNA): TGTGCCAGCAGCGGAACTAGCGGGAGCTACGAGCAGTACTTC. This gives the protein CASSGTSGSYEQYF.

As to this clone: The DNA is omitted, as the CDR3 cannot be located on it reliably, and the CDR3 follows TCRdb's listing. The chain is built from TRBV6-1 and TRBJ1-2; the table's TRBD1 call for D was not verified on the DNA. Germline CDR1 is MNHNS and CDR2 is SASEGT. Ends included, the CDR3 has 11 residues. CDR3 residues: CASSEVGVGTF.

The rearrangement joins TRBV7-3 to TRBJ1-5; 7 bases align to TRBD1. In germline, CDR1 is SGHTA, CDR2 FQGTGA. J was trimmed by 7 bases and V by 5 bases; bases with no gene match: 11. CDR3 length equals 15 residues. The CDR3 nucleotides read TGTGCCAGCAGCCGAAACTTAACAGGGGACCAGCCCCAGCATTTT. It yields the protein CASSRNLTGDQPQHF.

V is TRBV13 and J is TRBJ2-7; 7 nucleotides align to TRBD1. Germline loops: CDR1 PRHDT, CDR2 FYEKMQ (reference sequence). V was clipped by 5 bases and J by 3 bases; unmatched bases: 7. This CDR3 contains 14 residues. CDR3 region: CASSPRTGNYEQYF. The CDR3 nucleotides are TGTGCCAGCAGCCCGAGGACAGGAAACTACGAGCAGTACTTC.

The V call is TRBV7-2, the J call TRBJ1-2; TRBD1 matches at 7 bases. The CDR3 totals 14 residues. Trimming cost V 5 bases and J 6 bases; bases outside gene matches: 9. The germline V gene encodes CDR1 SGHTA and CDR2 FQGNSA. CDR3 protein: CASSQQGGVDGYTF. CDR3 sequence (DNA): TGTGCCAGCAGCCAACAAGGGGGCGTAGATGGCTACACCTTC.

The CDR3 loop reads CASSPSLNTEAFF. The CDR3 nucleotides are TGTGCCAGCAGCCCGAGTCTGAACACTGAAGCTTTCTTT. The V and J genes are TRBV6-2 or TRBV6-3 and TRBJ1-1; no definite D call. Per germline, CDR1 MNHEY and CDR2 SVGEGT. This CDR3 is built from 13 residues. V lost 6 bases, J lost 0 bases, and 8 bases lay in between.

This clone was observed once. This chain uses TRBV29-1 with TRBJ1-2; TRBD1 aligns across 7 bases. The junction had 9 bases not matched to a gene; V was cut back by 3 bases and J by 8 bases. The CDR3 loop spans 13 amino acids. Per the germline V gene, CDR1 is SQVTM and CDR2 is ANQGSEA. This chain's CDR3 is CSVEIGTVAGYTF. The CDR3 nucleotides read TGCAGCGTTGAGATTGGGACAGTCGCAGGCTACACCTTC. The complete variable domain, with remaining parts taken from reference TRBV29-1 and TRBJ1-2, reads SAVISQKPSRDICQRGTSLTIQCQVDSQVTMMFWYRQQPGQSLTLIATANQGSEATYESGFVIDKFPISRPNLTFSTLTVSNMSPEDSSIYLCSVEIGTVAGYTFGSGTRLTVV.

V gene TRBV11-2 combines with J gene TRBJ2-7, with 8 bases identical to TRBD1. This CDR3 has 15 amino acids. The V gene's germline CDR1 is SGHAT and CDR2 FQNNGV. V lost 6 bases and J lost 6; bases outside the gene matches: 13. CDR3 coding DNA: TGTGCCAGCAGTGGACGTTCGGACAGGGCCCGCGAGCAGTACTTC. It encodes CASSGRSDRAREQYF.

The genes are TRBV29-1 and TRBJ1-1; D is possibly TRBD1 (6 bases). Germline CDR1 reads SQVTM; CDR2 reads ANQGSEA. CDR3 size: 12 residues. V was clipped by 3 bases and J by 4 bases, with 9 bases between them. The CDR3 here is CSVEGGGTEAFF. The CDR3 bases are TGCAGCGTTGAGGGAGGGGGCACTGAAGCTTTCTTT.

This chain connects TRBV9 to TRBJ2-1, with 11 bases that match TRBD2. V gave up 7 bases and J gave up 9 bases; unmatched junction bases: 9. The germline V gene encodes CDR1 SGDLS and CDR2 YYNGEE. This CDR3 spans 14 amino acids. The CDR3 loop reads CASGLAGAVGEQFF. For the CDR3, the DNA is TGTGCCAGCGGACTAGCGGGTGCCGTCGGTGAGCAGTTCTTC.

The chain uses TRBV7-9 and TRBJ1-3; 7 bases are shared with TRBD1. CDR1 is SEHNR and CDR2 is FQNEAQ in the germline V gene (reference sequence). The ends lost 4 bases at V and 0 bases at J; junction bases unmatched: 3. CDR3 length: 15 amino acids. This chain's CDR3 is CASSSGQISGNTIYF. CDR3 in DNA: TGTGCCAGCAGCTCGGGACAGATCTCTGGAAACACCATATATTTT.

The chain uses TRBV5-4 and TRBJ2-3; no reliable D call. The CDR3 runs to 12 residues. Trimming pared 3 bases from V and 4 bases from J, leaving 6 bases between. The germline V gene has CDR1 SGHNT and CDR2 YYREEE (reference sequence). CDR3 nucleotides: TGTGCCAGCAGCTCCCGTGCAGATACGCAGTATTTT. Its translation is CASSSRADTQYF.

V and J are TRBV27 and TRBJ2-7; D remains ambiguous. Between the trimmed V and J ends, which lost 0 bases and 0 bases, there was a span of 3 bases. This CDR3 spans 13 amino acids. In germline, CDR1 is MNHEY, CDR2 SMNVEV (reference sequence). CDR3 DNA: TGTGCCAGCAGTTTATCGCGCTCCTACGAGCAGTACTTC. It yields the protein CASSLSRSYEQYF.

This rearrangement joins TRBV30 to TRBJ2-2, with a weak D call TRBD1 (6 bases). Trimming stripped 2 bases from V and 4 bases from J, with 8 bases between. Germline V gene sequence: CDR1 GTSNPN, CDR2 SVGIG (reference sequence). The CDR3 sequence is 13 residues long. CDR3 DNA sequence: TGTGCCTGGAGTAACAGGGCCACCGGGGAGCTGTTTTTT. Translation gives CAWSNRATGELFF.

This clone appeared a single time. The rearrangement joins TRBV27 to TRBJ1-5; 9 bases are shared with TRBD1. The germline gives CDR1 MNHEY, CDR2 SMNVEV (reference sequence). V shed 6 bases and J 5 bases; nucleotides not matched to a gene: 5. CDR3 length: 14 amino acids. The CDR3 protein is CASRQTGGHQPQHF. The CDR3 DNA sequence: TGTGCCAGCAGACAGACAGGGGGGCATCAGCCCCAGCATTTT.

V and J are TRBV30 and TRBJ2-7; D is ambiguous. The CDR3 covers 16 residues. Germline V CDR1 and CDR2: GTSNPN, SVGIG (reference sequence). V lost 1 base, J lost 7 bases, and 23 bases lay in between. The CDR3, as DNA: TGTGCCTGGAGTGCAACCGCGTTGGGTTCGGGTGGGGAGCAGTACTTC. As protein: CAWSATALGSGGEQYF.

Written as DNA, the CDR3 is TGTGCCAGCAGCTTAGGAGGTCCGGGTGGGTACTTC. This gives the protein CASSLGGPGGYF. This chain joins TRBV7-8 and TRBJ2-7; D remains unclear. V dropped 1 base and J dropped 12 bases, with 13 bases sitting between them. The CDR3 consists of 12 residues. Germline V CDR1 and CDR2: SGHVS, FQNEAQ.

The gene calls are TRBV5-1 and TRBJ2-7; D possibly corresponds to TRBD2 (6 bases). The germline gives CDR1 SGHRS, CDR2 YFSETQ. Trimming took off 5 bases at V and 2 bases at J, with 17 bases between the two ends. The CDR3 contains 15 residues. Here the CDR3 reads CASRSGIAATYEQYF. The CDR3 DNA reads as TGCGCCAGCAGGAGCGGAATAGCGGCTACCTACGAGCAGTACTTC. Looking up the rest from reference TRBV5-1 and TRBJ2-7 gives the full variable domain: KAGVTQTPRYLIKTRGQQVTLSCSPISGHRSVSWYQQTPGQGLQFLFEYFSETQRNKGNFPGRFSGRQFSNSRSEMNVSTLELGDSALYLCASRSGIAATYEQYFGPGTRLTVT.

The V gene is TRBV28, the J gene TRBJ1-4; the D is unclear. The CDR3 has 11 residues. CDR1 is MDHEN, CDR2 SYDVKM, per germline. Deletions cut 3 bases from V and 8 bases from J, with 4 bases between. The DNA of the CDR3 is TGTGCCAGCAGTTTCAGGGAAAAACTGTTTTTT. Its translation is CASSFREKLFF.

This sequence joins TRBV7-6 and TRBJ2-7; 12 bases fit TRBD2. This CDR3 comprises 17 residues. Per germline, CDR1 SGHVS and CDR2 FNYEAQ. V shed 0 bases, J shed 3 bases, and the junction held 6 bases outside the gene matches. CDR3: CASSLATTSGSNYEQYF. The CDR3 bases are TGTGCCAGCAGCTTAGCTACGACTAGCGGGAGTAACTACGAGCAGTACTTC.